The clone carrying this T cell receptor (beta chain) was counted only a few times. This sample was taken from a study of tumor and adjacent non-tumor tissue in lung cancer. The V and J ends lost 6 bases and 6 bases, in that order; junction bases with no gene match: 14. There are 17 residues in the CDR3. The germline CDR1 and CDR2 sequences are SGHAT and FQNNGV. The template was RNA from unsorted bulk tissue. The library came from three nested PCR rounds adapted from ARM-PCR protocols. MiXCR was run by TCRdb on the multiplex PCR reads, yielding one entry per CDR3 protein. The table records 68,000 or so distinct CDR3 sequences, approximately 63% of them present only once.

This receptor was taken from a man aged 50-59 years with non-small cell lung cancer. The material sequenced was lung tumor tissue. The J gene is TRBJ2-2, the V gene TRBV11-2, with 9 bases matching TRBD2. CDR3 DNA sequence: TGTGCCAGCAGTTCGAGCGGGGGGACCGTCTTAGCCGGGGAGCTGTTTTTT. Protein product: CASSSSGGTVLAGELFF.